This T cell receptor (beta chain) comes out of a study of T cell repertoires in cytomegalovirus infection. As regards this clonotype: Its specificity is not known.

A single record per CDR3 protein comes from TCRdb applying MiXCR to the reads. The sample yields some 700,000 distinct CDR3 sequences, around 35% seen once. Trimming pared 1 base from V and 7 bases from J, leaving 11 bases between. Germline CDR1 and CDR2: SEHNR and FQNEAQ (reference sequence). This CDR3 has 13 amino acids. This TCR was sampled from a human donor in good health (CMV status not recorded). Some clones in this sample may be carry-over from other donors' samples. This chain connects TRBV7-9 to TRBJ2-7; perhaps D is TRBD1 or TRBD2 (5 bases each). This sample comprised cultured PBMCs, obtained from culture after CMV antigen stimulation. CDR3 amino acids: CASSLVGPGEQYF. CDR3 nucleotides: TGTGCCAGCAGCTTAGTGGGGCCGGGGGAGCAGTACTTC.